The 15 T cell receptor beta chains reported below all come from one sample, sequenced in a study of response to subunit inactivated influenza vaccine. TCRdb independently ran MiXCR on the RT-PCR reads; one entry per CDR3 protein. The sample includes around 470,000 distinct CDR3 sequences, approximately 7.7% seen only once; the top ten take 13%. This sample comprised PBMCs from blood, obtained less than 30 months after vaccination. These TCRs come from a man aged 45 to 70 who received an inactivated influenza vaccine.

This clonotype was observed a handful of times. V is TRBV6-1 and J is TRBJ2-7, with 12 positions matching TRBD2. The CDR3 has 15 residues. Per the germline V gene, CDR1 is MNHNS and CDR2 is SASEGT. With 8 bases clipped from V and 5 bases from J, the junction kept 10 bases outside the gene matches. CDR3 in amino acids: CASLDGLAGTHEQYF. The CDR3 DNA reads as TGTGCCAGCCTGGACGGACTAGCGGGAACCCACGAGCAGTACTTC.

This clonotype was seen more than once but under ten times. This chain joins TRBV10-3 and TRBJ2-1; TRBD2 matches at 8 bases. The V segment lost 1 base and the J segment 8 bases; nucleotides outside the gene matches: 13. The CDR3 consists of 17 residues. Germline V gene sequence: CDR1 ENHRY, CDR2 SYGVKD. CDR3 region: CAISELGLGGPGDEQFF. CDR3 nucleotide sequence: TGTGCCATCAGTGAGTTGGGACTAGGGGGACCTGGAGATGAGCAGTTCTTC.

The rearrangement links TRBV7-9 to TRBJ1-1; D ambiguous. The CDR3 runs 14 residues. V gave up 5 bases and J gave up 1 base, with 11 bases separating them. Germline V gene lookup returns CDR1 SEHNR and CDR2 FQNEAQ (reference sequence). CDR3: CASSPPLGNTEAFF. CDR3 sequence (DNA): TGTGCCAGCAGCCCCCCCCTTGGGAACACTGAAGCTTTCTTT.

This clonotype was seen a few times. This chain connects TRBV29-1 to TRBJ2-1; 11 bases are shared with TRBD2. CDR3 size: 13 residues. Germline trimming cut 4 bases from V and 9 bases from J; bases unmatched to any gene: 5. Germline-derived CDR1 and CDR2 are SQVTM and ANQGSEA. The CDR3 nucleotides read TGCAGCGTTGCTAGCGGGAGGCAGAGTGAGCAGTTCTTC. It is translated as CSVASGRQSEQFF.

This clonotype has a handful of counts. The rearrangement uses TRBV24-1 and TRBJ2-7; possibly TRBD1 for D (6 bases). In germline, CDR1 is KGHDR, CDR2 SFDVKD. Trimming stripped 7 bases from V and 2 bases from J, with 14 bases between. This CDR3 comprises 14 residues. DNA of the CDR3: TGTGCCACCAGCAACACAGGGACACCCTACGAGCAGTACTTC. It is translated as CATSNTGTPYEQYF.

This clonotype has ten or more counts. This chain uses TRBV9 with TRBJ2-7, with 13 bases matching TRBD2. V was clipped by 3 bases and J by 6 bases; unmatched bases: 3. The germline V gene encodes CDR1 SGDLS and CDR2 YYNGEE. CDR3 size: 14 residues. The CDR3 loop reads CASSEGLAGTEQYF. CDR3 sequence (DNA): TGTGCCAGCAGCGAGGGACTAGCGGGAACCGAGCAGTACTTC. The full variable domain, rest sourced from reference TRBV9 and TRBJ2-7, is DSGVTQTPKHLITATGQRVTLRCSPRSGDLSVYWYQQSLDQGLQFLIQYYNGEERAKGNILERFSAQQFPDLHSELNLSSLELGDSALYFCASSEGLAGTEQYFGPGTRLTVT.

This clonotype was picked up a small number of times. This rearrangement joins TRBV28 to TRBJ2-7; no clear D gene. Germline values: CDR1 MDHEN, CDR2 SYDVKM. This CDR3 is 14 amino acids long. Trimming stripped 4 bases from V and 4 bases from J, with 14 bases between. The CDR3 sequence: CASSSPGLPYEQYF. CDR3 DNA: TGTGCCAGCAGTTCGCCTGGCCTTCCATACGAGCAGTACTTC.

In this sample, this clonotype turned up many times. The chain uses TRBV7-2 and TRBJ2-3; 8 bases line up with TRBD2. Losses at the gene ends were 1 base for V and 6 bases for J; bases not matched to a gene: 9. Germline V lookup: CDR1 SGHTA, CDR2 FQGNSA. CDR3 length: 16 residues. CDR3 amino acids: CASSLGPGGPGDTQYF. The CDR3 nucleotides read TGTGCCAGCAGCTTAGGCCCGGGGGGGCCCGGGGATACGCAGTATTTT.

V gene TRBV20-1 combines with J gene TRBJ2-6; D is uncertain. The V end was cut by 3 bases, the J end by 1 base, with 10 bases between. There are 15 residues in the CDR3. Germline V lookup: CDR1 DFQATT, CDR2 SNEGSKA (reference sequence). DNA for the CDR3: TGCAGTGCTAGCTGTGTAGAGTCTGGGGCCAACGTCCTGACTTTC. Protein sequence: CSASCVESGANVLTF.

This clonotype was counted ten times or more. J is TRBJ1-2 and V is TRBV7-2; D is possibly TRBD1 (5 bases). Germline CDR1 reads SGHTA; CDR2 reads FQGNSA. The ends were cut back, 7 bases at V and 5 bases at J, with 11 bases in the middle. This CDR3 has 12 residues. CDR3 sequence reads: CASTGTFYGYTF. The DNA of the CDR3 is TGTGCCAGCACGGGGACCTTTTATGGCTACACCTTC.

J is TRBJ1-6 and V is TRBV12-3 or TRBV12-4, with no clear D. CDR3 size: 12 residues. Trimming shortened V by 2 bases and J by 12 bases, and 8 bases separated the two germline ends. CDR3 sequence: CASSLHGVPLHF. CDR3 bases: TGTGCCAGCAGTTTACACGGTGTACCCCTCCACTTT.

The V call is TRBV28, the J call TRBJ1-1; D is perhaps TRBD1 (5 bases). The CDR3 runs 12 residues. The ends were cut back, 10 bases at V and 1 base at J, with 10 bases in the middle. Per the germline V gene, CDR1 is MDHEN and CDR2 is SYDVKM. CDR3 DNA: TGTGCCACCAGACAGCGGAACACTGAAGCTTTCTTT. Translation gives CATRQRNTEAFF.

This clonotype was picked up a small number of times. The chain has TRBV12-3 or TRBV12-4 and TRBJ1-5; tentatively, D is TRBD1 (6 bases). The V gene lost 2 bases and the J gene lost 5 bases, with 10 bases spanning the gap. This CDR3 comprises 14 residues. The CDR3 loop is CASSLSGAYQPQHF. CDR3 DNA sequence: TGTGCCAGCAGTTTATCGGGGGCCTATCAGCCCCAGCATTTT.

The rearrangement joins TRBV6-2 or TRBV6-3 to TRBJ2-1; D is perhaps TRBD2 (5 bases). Per germline, CDR1 MNHEY and CDR2 SVGEGT. V dropped 5 bases and J dropped 8 bases, with 10 bases sitting between them. The CDR3 extends over 12 amino acids. The CDR3 spells CASSPPEDEQFF. CDR3 sequence (DNA): TGTGCCAGCAGTCCCCCGGAGGATGAGCAGTTCTTC.

This clonotype was counted between two and nine times. The chain recombines TRBV4-3 with TRBJ2-1; TRBD1 is a possible D gene (6 bases). The CDR3 has 15 residues. Between the trimmed V and J ends, which lost 3 bases and 2 bases, there was a span of 11 bases. Germline V gives CDR1 LGHNA, CDR2 YSLEER. CDR3 bases: TGCGCCAGCAGCCAGTACAGGGAACCCTACAATGAGCAGTTCTTC. It encodes CASSQYREPYNEQFF.